These 8 T cell receptor beta chains came from one sample sequenced in a study of blood T cell repertoires in COVID-19. Produced via immunoSEQ multiplex PCR; TCRdb's table is partial and in-frame only. The sample has about 400,000 clones, approximately 90% seen once; the top ten hold 4% to 5.5%. The sample consisted of peripheral blood. These receptors were collected from a woman aged 25 to 39 with acute or convalescent COVID-19.

This chain joins TRBV9 and TRBJ2-7, with D perhaps TRBD2 (5 bases). Germline CDR1 SGDLS, CDR2 YYNGEE. This CDR3 has 14 amino acids. The V gene lost 4 bases and the J gene lost 2 bases, with 13 bases spanning the gap. The CDR3 DNA follows: TGTGCCAGCAGCCCGGGGTCTTTTACCTACGAGCAGTACTTC. Translation: CASSPGSFTYEQYF.

The rearrangement links TRBV7-9 to TRBJ2-2; D is perhaps TRBD1 (6 bases). This CDR3 spans 15 amino acids. V dropped 0 bases and J dropped 5 bases, with 10 bases sitting between them. Per the germline V gene, CDR1 is SEHNR and CDR2 is FQNEAQ (reference sequence). The CDR3 loop is CASSLAGGSTGELFF. DNA for the CDR3: TGTGCCAGCAGCTTAGCAGGGGGATCGACCGGGGAGCTGTTTTTT.

DNA of the CDR3: TGCAGCGGGACGGGACAGGATTACGAGCAGTACTTC. Protein: CSGTGQDYEQYF. This chain joins TRBV29-1 and TRBJ2-7, with 8 positions matching TRBD1. Germline lookup yields CDR1 SQVTM and CDR2 ANQGSEA. The CDR3 extends over 12 amino acids. After removal of 7 bases from V and 4 bases from J, the junction contained 6 bases not matched to a gene.

This chain connects TRBV4-1 to TRBJ2-5; TRBD2 agrees at 15 bases. The CDR3 runs to 14 residues. V shed 7 bases, J shed 8 bases, and the junction held 5 bases outside the gene matches. The V gene's germline CDR1 is MGHRA and CDR2 YSYEKL. The CDR3 DNA follows: TGCGCCAGCATGGGACTAGCGGGGGGAGGTACCCAGTACTTC. Its protein product is CASMGLAGGGTQYF.

This chain connects TRBV7-2 to TRBJ1-1; a possible D gene is TRBD1 (5 bases). The CDR3 is 17 residues long. In germline, CDR1 is SGHTA, CDR2 FQGNSA. V dropped 3 bases and J dropped 1 base, with 18 bases sitting between them. CDR3 in amino acids: CASSFSNRIDRNTEAFF. CDR3 in DNA: TGTGCCAGCAGCTTCTCCAATCGAATCGACAGGAACACTGAAGCTTTCTTT.

The J gene is TRBJ2-5, the V gene TRBV27; TRBD1 matches 7 bases. V shed 8 bases and J 5 bases; nucleotides not matched to a gene: 8. The CDR3 sequence is 13 residues long. The V gene's germline CDR1 is MNHEY and CDR2 SMNVEV (reference sequence). CDR3: CASRDSGGETQYF. In nucleotides, the CDR3 is TGTGCCAGCCGGGACAGCGGCGGGGAGACCCAGTACTTC.

This chain uses TRBV2 with TRBJ2-1; TRBD2 matches at 8 bases. This CDR3 is 16 amino acids long. CDR1 and CDR2 (germline): SNHLY, FYNNEI. Trimming took 4 bases from V and 6 from J; bases not matched to a gene: 11. The CDR3 spells CASSVVGTRNTNEQFF. The CDR3 coding sequence is TGTGCCAGCAGTGTGGTAGGGACTAGAAATACCAATGAGCAGTTCTTC.

The genes are TRBV7-3 and TRBJ1-1; 10 nucleotides line up with TRBD1. The CDR3 sequence is 14 residues long. Germline V gives CDR1 SGHTA, CDR2 FQGTGA. Losses at the gene ends were 5 bases for V and 5 bases for J; bases not matched to a gene: 5. CDR3 DNA sequence: TGTGCCAGCAGCGCGACAGGGGGCAGGACTGAAGCTTTCTTT. This gives the protein CASSATGGRTEAFF.